This T cell receptor (beta chain) was recorded in a study of cytomegalovirus exposure and HLA in healthy donors. V lost 1 base to trimming and J lost 5 bases, with 11 bases between them. CDR3 size: 14 residues. The germline CDR1 and CDR2 sequences are SNHLY and FYNNEI. Note on this clone: What it binds is unknown.

PCR amplification relied on 60 Vbeta primers (plus 13 Jbeta primers). Assay: immunoSEQ multiplex PCR; the TCRdb copy retains only in-frame clones and omits some. Of about 150,000 clones listed, about 80% were seen once; the top ten hold approximately 6.8%. General study findings and limits: TCR beta V- and J-gene trimming was later associated with a missense DCLRE1C variant.

The clonotype originates from a young man in good health and CMV-seropositive. The chain uses TRBV2 and TRBJ1-2; no firm D call. The specimen sequenced was PBMCs. Here the CDR3 DNA reads TGTGCCAGCAGTGAAGAGACAACTAGTTATGGCTACACCTTC. This gives the protein CASSEETTSYGYTF.